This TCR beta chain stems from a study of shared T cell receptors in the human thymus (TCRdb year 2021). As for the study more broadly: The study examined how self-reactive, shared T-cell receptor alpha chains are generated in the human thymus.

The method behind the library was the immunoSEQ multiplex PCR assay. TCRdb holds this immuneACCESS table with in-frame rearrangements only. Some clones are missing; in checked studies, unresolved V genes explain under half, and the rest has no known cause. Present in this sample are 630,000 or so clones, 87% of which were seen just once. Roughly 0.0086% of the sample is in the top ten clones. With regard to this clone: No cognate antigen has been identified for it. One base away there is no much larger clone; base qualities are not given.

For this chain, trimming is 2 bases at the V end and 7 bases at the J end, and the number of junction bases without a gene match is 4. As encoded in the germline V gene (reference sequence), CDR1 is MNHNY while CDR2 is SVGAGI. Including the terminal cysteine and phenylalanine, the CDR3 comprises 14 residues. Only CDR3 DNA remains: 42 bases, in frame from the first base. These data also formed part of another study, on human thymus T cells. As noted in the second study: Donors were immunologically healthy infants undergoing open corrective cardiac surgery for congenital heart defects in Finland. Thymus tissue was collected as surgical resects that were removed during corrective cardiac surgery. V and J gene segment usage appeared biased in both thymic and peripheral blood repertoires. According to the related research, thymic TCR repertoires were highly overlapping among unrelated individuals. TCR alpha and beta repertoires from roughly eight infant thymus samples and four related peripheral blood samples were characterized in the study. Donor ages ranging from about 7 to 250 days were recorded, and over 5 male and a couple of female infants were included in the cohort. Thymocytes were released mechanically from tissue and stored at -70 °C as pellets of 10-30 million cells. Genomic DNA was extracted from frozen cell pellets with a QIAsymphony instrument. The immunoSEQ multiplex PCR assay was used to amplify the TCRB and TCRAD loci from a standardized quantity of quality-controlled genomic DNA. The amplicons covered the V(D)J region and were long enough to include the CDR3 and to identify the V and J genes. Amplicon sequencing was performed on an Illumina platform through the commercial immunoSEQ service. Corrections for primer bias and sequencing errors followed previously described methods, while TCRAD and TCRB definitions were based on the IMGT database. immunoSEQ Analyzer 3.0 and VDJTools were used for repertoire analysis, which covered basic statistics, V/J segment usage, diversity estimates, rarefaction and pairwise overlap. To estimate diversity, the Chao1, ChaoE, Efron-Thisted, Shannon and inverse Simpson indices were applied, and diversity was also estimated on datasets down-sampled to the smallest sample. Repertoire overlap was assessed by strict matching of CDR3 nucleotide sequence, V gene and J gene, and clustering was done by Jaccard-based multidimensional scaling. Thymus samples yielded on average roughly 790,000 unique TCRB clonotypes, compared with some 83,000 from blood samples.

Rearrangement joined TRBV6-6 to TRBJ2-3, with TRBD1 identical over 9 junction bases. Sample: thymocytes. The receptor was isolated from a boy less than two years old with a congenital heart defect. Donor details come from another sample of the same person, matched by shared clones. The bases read TGTGCCAGCAGTTACATACAGGGGGCAAATACGCAGTATTTT. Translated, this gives CASSYIQGANTQYF.